This TCR beta chain was identified in a study of blood T cell repertoires in COVID-19. Overall study: From the United States, Italy and Spain came samples of acute and convalescent COVID-19. In each case, the material was cDNA or gDNA derived from T cells, B-cell-depleted T cells, or PBMCs.

Germline V gene data show CDR1 as SGHRS and CDR2 as YFSETQ. This CDR3 contains 14 residues. V was clipped by 5 bases and J by 5 bases; unmatched bases: 9. Study processing details: Nucleated cell counts were estimated from reference gene primer amplification. The protocol was immunoSEQ multiplex PCR, while the TCRdb copy is restricted to in-frame clones and leaves out a portion. The V and J calls and the clone size are those of that table, but D and trimming were determined from the DNA. The table lists some 73,000 clones, approximately 86% of them singletons. The rearrangement joins TRBV5-1 to TRBJ1-1, with TRBD1 matching 7 bases. The clonotype originates from a woman aged 55-69 years with acute or convalescent COVID-19. Source material: peripheral blood. In DNA, the CDR3 is TGCGCCAGCAGACTAGACAGGGTTGAAACTGAAGCTTTCTTT. Its translation: CASRLDRVETEAFF.